The 4 T cell receptor beta chains below come from one sample, sequenced in a study of blood T cell repertoires in COVID-19. Measured with immunoSEQ multiplex PCR; TCRdb has only the in-frame clones, and not every one. The sample contains some 42,000 clones, 75% to 80% of which appear only once. Specimen: peripheral blood. The receptor set was obtained from a woman in her seventies with acute or convalescent COVID-19.

V is TRBV18 and J is TRBJ1-5, with D possibly being TRBD1 (6 bases). The V end lost 5 bases, the J end lost 8 bases, and 13 bases lay between the germline ends. The CDR3 has 13 residues. In germline, CDR1 is KGHSH, CDR2 LQKENI. This CDR3 reads CASSRDTMEPQHF. DNA of the CDR3: TGTGCCAGCTCAAGGGACACGATGGAGCCCCAGCATTTT.

The rearrangement uses TRBV2 and TRBJ2-5; 15 bases match TRBD2. The CDR3 totals 19 residues. Germline-derived CDR1 and CDR2 are SNHLY and FYNNEI. V lost 1 base to trimming and J lost 2 bases; unmatched junction nucleotides: 8. The CDR3 nucleotides are TGTGCCAGCAGTGAAGGGTTGGGACTAGCGGGGGGCCTGCAAGAGACCCAGTACTTC. It specifies CASSEGLGLAGGLQETQYF.

The rearrangement joins TRBV5-1 to TRBJ2-6; D uncertain. The CDR3 has 14 residues. Per the germline V gene, CDR1 is SGHRS and CDR2 is YFSETQ. Trimming cost V 7 bases and J 0 bases, with 8 bases left between them. The CDR3 sequence: CASGTSSGANVLTF. The CDR3 DNA sequence: TGCGCCAGCGGTACAAGCTCTGGGGCCAACGTCCTGACTTTC.

The chain recombines TRBV28 with TRBJ1-6; a possible D gene is TRBD1 (6 bases). Germline V gene lookup returns CDR1 MDHEN and CDR2 SYDVKM. The CDR3 is 15 amino acids. Trimming removed 6 bases at V and 0 bases at J, with 9 bases between. CDR3 loop: CASSGGLSYNSPLHF. The CDR3 bases are TGTGCCAGCAGCGGGGGGCTCTCCTATAATTCACCCCTCCACTTT.